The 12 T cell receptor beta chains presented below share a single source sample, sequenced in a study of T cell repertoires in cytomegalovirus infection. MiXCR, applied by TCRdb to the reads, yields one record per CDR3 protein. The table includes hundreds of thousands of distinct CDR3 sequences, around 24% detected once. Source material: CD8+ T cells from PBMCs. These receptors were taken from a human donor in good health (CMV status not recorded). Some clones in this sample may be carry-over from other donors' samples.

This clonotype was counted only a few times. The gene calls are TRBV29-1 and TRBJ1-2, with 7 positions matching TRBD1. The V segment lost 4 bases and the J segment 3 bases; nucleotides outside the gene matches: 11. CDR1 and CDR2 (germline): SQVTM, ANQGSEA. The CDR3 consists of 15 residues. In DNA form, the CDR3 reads TGCAGCGTTGCCGCAGAAGGGGGCGCTCACTATGGCTACACCTTC. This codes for CSVAAEGGAHYGYTF.

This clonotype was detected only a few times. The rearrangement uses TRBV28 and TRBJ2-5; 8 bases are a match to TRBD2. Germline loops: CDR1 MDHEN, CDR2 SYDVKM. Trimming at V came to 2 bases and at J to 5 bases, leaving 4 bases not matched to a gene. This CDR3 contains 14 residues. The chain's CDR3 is CASSLGTSGETQYF. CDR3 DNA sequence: TGTGCCAGCAGTTTAGGGACTAGTGGTGAGACCCAGTACTTC.

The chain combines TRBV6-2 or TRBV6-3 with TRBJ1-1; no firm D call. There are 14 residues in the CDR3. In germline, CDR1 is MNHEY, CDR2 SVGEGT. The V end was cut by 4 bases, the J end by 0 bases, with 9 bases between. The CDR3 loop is CASSSARLNTEAFF. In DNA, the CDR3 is TGTGCCAGCAGTTCGGCAAGATTGAACACTGAAGCTTTCTTT.

The CDR3 DNA sequence: TGTGCCAGCAGCCCGGACGCCAAAAACATTCAGTACTTC. Encoded protein: CASSPDAKNIQYF. The chain carries TRBV28 and TRBJ2-4; unclear D gene. This CDR3 has 13 amino acids. Germline V gene sequence: CDR1 MDHEN, CDR2 SYDVKM. Trimming cost V 6 bases and J 1 base, with 7 bases left between them.

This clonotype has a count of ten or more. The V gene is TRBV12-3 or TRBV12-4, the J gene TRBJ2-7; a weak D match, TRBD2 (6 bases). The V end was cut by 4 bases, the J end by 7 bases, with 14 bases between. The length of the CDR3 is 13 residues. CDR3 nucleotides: TGTGCCAGCAGTTCCGACGGGGGTGGGGAGCAGTACGTC. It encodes CASSSDGGGEQYV.

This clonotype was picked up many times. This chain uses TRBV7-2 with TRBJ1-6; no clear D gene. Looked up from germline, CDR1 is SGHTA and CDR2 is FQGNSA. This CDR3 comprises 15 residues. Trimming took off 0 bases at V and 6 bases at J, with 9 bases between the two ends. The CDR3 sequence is CASSLAPLINSPLHF. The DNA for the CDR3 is TGTGCCAGCAGCTTAGCGCCCCTAATTAATTCACCCCTCCACTTT.

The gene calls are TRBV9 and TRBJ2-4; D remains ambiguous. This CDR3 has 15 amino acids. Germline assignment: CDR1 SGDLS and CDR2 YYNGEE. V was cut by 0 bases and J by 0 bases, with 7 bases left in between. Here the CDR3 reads CASSVGVVAKNIQYF. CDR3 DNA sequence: TGTGCCAGCAGCGTAGGGGTGGTAGCCAAAAACATTCAGTACTTC.

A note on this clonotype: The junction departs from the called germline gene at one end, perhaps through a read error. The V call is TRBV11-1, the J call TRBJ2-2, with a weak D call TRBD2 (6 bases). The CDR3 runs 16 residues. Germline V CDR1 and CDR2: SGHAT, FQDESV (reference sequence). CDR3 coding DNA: TGTGCCAGCAGCCCTCGGAGGGGCGGGAACACCGGGGAGCTGATTTTT. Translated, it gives CASSPRRGGNTGELIF.

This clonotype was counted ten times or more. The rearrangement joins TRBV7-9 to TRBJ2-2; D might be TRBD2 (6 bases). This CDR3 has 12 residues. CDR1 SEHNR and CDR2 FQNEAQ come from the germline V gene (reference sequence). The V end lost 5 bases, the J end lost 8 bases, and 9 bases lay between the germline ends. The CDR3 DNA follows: TGTGCCAGCAGCACCGGGAGAGGGGAGCTGTTTTTT. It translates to CASSTGRGELFF.

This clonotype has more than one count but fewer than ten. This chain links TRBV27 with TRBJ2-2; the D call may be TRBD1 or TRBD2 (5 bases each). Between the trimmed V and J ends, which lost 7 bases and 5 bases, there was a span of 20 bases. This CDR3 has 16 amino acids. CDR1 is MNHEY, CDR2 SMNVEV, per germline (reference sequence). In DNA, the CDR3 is TGTGCCAGCACGCCGAGGGGAATCGTTGGGACCGGGGAGCTGTTTTTT. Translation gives CASTPRGIVGTGELFF.

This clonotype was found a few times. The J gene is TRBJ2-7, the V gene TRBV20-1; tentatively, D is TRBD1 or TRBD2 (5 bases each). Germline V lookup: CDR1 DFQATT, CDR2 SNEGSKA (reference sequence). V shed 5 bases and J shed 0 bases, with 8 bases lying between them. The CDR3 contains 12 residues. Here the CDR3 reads CSAWDRSYEQYF. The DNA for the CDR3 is TGCAGTGCTTGGGACCGCTCCTACGAGCAGTACTTC.

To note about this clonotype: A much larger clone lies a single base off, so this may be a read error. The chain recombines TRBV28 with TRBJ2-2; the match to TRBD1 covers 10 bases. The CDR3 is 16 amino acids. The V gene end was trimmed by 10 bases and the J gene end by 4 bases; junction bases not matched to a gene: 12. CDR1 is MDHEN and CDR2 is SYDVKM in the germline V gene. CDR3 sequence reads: CANRAGQGVVTGELFF. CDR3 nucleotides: TGTGCCAACAGGGCAGGACAGGGGGTAGTCACCGGGGAGCTGTTTTTT.